The next 11 T cell receptor beta chains were all read from a single sample in a study of regulatory and conventional T cells in RAG deficiency. Conventional CD4+ T cells were sorted from blood as CD25-low CD127-high cells. Method: immunoSEQ multiplex PCR; TCRdb's copy keeps in-frame clones and lacks some. The sample carries roughly 30,000 clones, around 96% recorded once. The sample also formed part of further work on regulatory T cells. That work states: The primer mix had 52 TRBV and 13 TRBJ primers.

What was sequenced was CD25- CD4+ T cells sorted from blood. These receptors all stem from a human donor in good health.

The chain couples TRBV7-3 to TRBJ2-1; D call uncertain. CDR3 length: 15 residues. CDR1 and CDR2 (germline): SGHTA, FQGTGA. Trimming removed 5 bases from V and 0 bases from J, with 11 bases in between. The CDR3 is CASSPVANSYNEQFF. CDR3 bases: TGTGCCAGCAGCCCTGTGGCAAACTCCTACAATGAGCAGTTCTTC.

V is TRBV11-2 and J is TRBJ2-1; 11 nucleotides line up with TRBD2. Germline CDR1 is SGHAT and CDR2 is FQNNGV. The trim removed 6 bases at V and 7 bases at J, leaving 8 bases unmatched. The CDR3 length is 15 residues. CDR3: CASRPFSSGGNEQFF. The CDR3 bases are TGTGCCAGCAGGCCTTTTTCTAGCGGGGGGAATGAGCAGTTCTTC. Variable domain in full (rest from reference TRBV11-2 and TRBJ2-1): EAGVAQSPRYKIIEKRQSVAFWCNPISGHATLYWYQQILGQGPKLLIQFQNNGVVDDSQLPKDRFSAERLKGVDSTLKIQPAKLEDSAVYLCASRPFSSGGNEQFFGPGTRLTVL.

This clone showed up just once. Other DNA sequences within the sample encode an identical CDR3. The rearrangement joins TRBV6-1 to TRBJ1-6; unclear D gene. The CDR3 is made up of 15 amino acids. CDR1 MNHNS and CDR2 SASEGT come from the germline V gene. V shed 8 bases and J shed 0 bases, with 11 bases lying between them. CDR3 coding DNA: TGTGCCAGCCTTTACAGCAGCTCCTATAATTCACCCCTCCACTTT. Its translation: CASLYSSSYNSPLHF.

The chain uses TRBV5-1 and TRBJ2-1, with a weak D call TRBD2 (6 bases). Trimming left V 4 bases short and J 0 bases short, with 17 bases between. CDR1 SGHRS and CDR2 YFSETQ come from the germline V gene. The CDR3 has 17 residues. The CDR3 sequence: CASSQLAGPLSYNEQFF. The CDR3 DNA is TGCGCCAGCAGCCAACTGGCGGGGCCGCTCTCCTACAATGAGCAGTTCTTC. The whole variable domain, remainder taken from reference TRBV5-1 and TRBJ2-1, is KAGVTQTPRYLIKTRGQQVTLSCSPISGHRSVSWYQQTPGQGLQFLFEYFSETQRNKGNFPGRFSGRQFSNSRSEMNVSTLELGDSALYLCASSQLAGPLSYNEQFFGPGTRLTVL.

This chain's CDR3 is CASSPKALAAYNEQFF. CDR3 DNA: TGTGCCAGCAGTCCGAAAGCACTAGCGGCCTACAATGAGCAGTTCTTC. The chain carries TRBV14 and TRBJ2-1, with 8 bases fitting TRBD2. V shed 6 bases and J 2 bases; nucleotides not matched to a gene: 9. Germline CDR1 reads SGHDN; CDR2 reads FVKESK. This CDR3 region has 16 residues. The full variable domain, rest sourced from reference TRBV14 and TRBJ2-1, is EAGVTQFPSHSVIEKGQTVTLRCDPISGHDNLYWYRRVMGKEIKFLLHFVKESKQDESGMPNNRFLAERTGGTYSTLKVQPAELEDSGVYFCASSPKALAAYNEQFFGPGTRLTVL.

The rearrangement uses TRBV7-6 and TRBJ2-2; tentative D call: TRBD2 (6 bases). V lost 8 bases to trimming and J lost 8 bases, with 15 bases between them. This CDR3 has 13 residues. In germline, CDR1 is SGHVS, CDR2 FNYEAQ. The chain's CDR3 is CASSGGLYGELFF. The CDR3 nucleotides read TGTGCCAGCTCGGGCGGACTATATGGGGAGCTGTTTTTT.

The chain links TRBV7-3 to TRBJ2-3; TRBD2 agrees at 7 bases. The V gene's germline CDR1 is SGHTA and CDR2 FQGTGA. Germline trimming cut 1 base from V and 6 bases from J; bases unmatched to any gene: 4. The CDR3 consists of 14 residues. The CDR3 protein is CASSLRASGDTQYF. In DNA form, the CDR3 reads TGTGCCAGCAGCTTAAGGGCTAGCGGTGATACGCAGTATTTT.

The chain has TRBV23-1 and TRBJ2-2; 8 nucleotides align to TRBD2. TRBV23-1 is an open reading frame, and its role is uncertain. The J segment lost 5 bases and the V segment lost 2 bases, leaving 10 bases of the junction unmatched. The CDR3 runs to 17 residues. Written as DNA, the CDR3 is TGCGCCAGCAGTCAAAGGCCCAGCGGGAGTTCTACCGGGGAGCTGTTTTTT. This sequence encodes CASSQRPSGSSTGELFF.

In DNA, the CDR3 is TGTGCCAGCATCAAAACAGGGGCCACTGAAGCTTTCTTT. Translation gives CASIKTGATEAFF. J is TRBJ1-1 and V is TRBV7-9; 7 bases agree with TRBD1. The trim removed 7 bases at V and 4 bases at J, leaving 6 bases unmatched. This CDR3 has 13 residues. Germline V gene sequence: CDR1 SEHNR, CDR2 FQNEAQ (reference sequence).

This clone has only one observation. V is TRBV19 and J is TRBJ1-2; D might be TRBD1 (6 bases). Germline V gene lookup returns CDR1 LNHDA and CDR2 SQIVND (reference sequence). The V end was cut by 7 bases, the J end by 3 bases, with 21 bases between. CDR3 size: 16 residues. The CDR3 nucleotides are TGTGCCAGTACCGACGGCGACAGGCGTTCCCACTATGGCTACACCTTC. This codes for CASTDGDRRSHYGYTF.

The rearrangement links TRBV29-1 to TRBJ1-2, with a tentative D call TRBD1 (5 bases). The V gene's germline CDR1 is SQVTM and CDR2 ANQGSEA. V was shortened by 6 bases and J by 7 bases, with 12 bases between the two germline ends. CDR3 length: 11 residues. The CDR3 nucleotides read TGCAGCGTCAAGGGGTACTCTGGCTACACCTTC. Protein: CSVKGYSGYTF.